This TCR beta chain came from a study of T cell changes during pregnancy in multiple sclerosis. Here immunoSEQ multiplex PCR was the method, and the copy in TCRdb shows in-frame clones only, minus some. The table records around 63,000 clones, roughly nine tenths of them present only once. The CDR3 is 16 residues long. From germline, CDR1 is SGHTA and CDR2 FQGNSA. With 5 bases removed from V and 2 bases from J, the gap between germline ends came to 16 bases. This receptor was taken from a female donor with multiple sclerosis, enrolled in a pregnancy study. The chain joins TRBV7-2 to TRBJ2-1; D perhaps matches TRBD2 (6 bases). The specimen was peripheral blood, collected after pregnancy. Here the CDR3 reads CASSDYRSGPYNEQFF. The CDR3 region has the DNA TGTGCCAGCAGCGATTATAGGAGCGGGCCCTACAATGAGCAGTTCTTC.